The 24 T cell receptor beta chains below come from one sample, sequenced in a study of T cell clonality in common variable immunodeficiency. Repertoires were generated with immunoSEQ multiplex PCR, while TCRdb's copy carries only in-frame clones and drops some. The data show approximately 30,000 clones, with none appearing a single time. The sequencing input was peripheral blood mononuclear cells. These receptors were taken from a person between 18 and 75 years old in good health.

This clone was observed a few times. The read ends 3 residues shy of where the CDR3 ends; the end is completed using the germline J gene. V is TRBV7-8 and J is TRBJ2-2; possible D gene TRBD1, 5 bases. This CDR3 is 17 amino acids long. Germline V CDR1 and CDR2: SGHVS, FQNEAQ. Here the CDR3 reads CASSLVVRVTTNEKLFF. The CDR3 bases that were read are TGTGCCAGCAGCTTAGTCGTCAGGGTGACAACTAATGAAAAG.

This clone was recorded many times. The read ends 3 residues shy of where the CDR3 ends; the end is completed using the germline J gene. The rearrangement links TRBV12-3 or TRBV12-4 to TRBJ2-2; D is ambiguous. The CDR3 covers 11 residues. Trimming cost V 3 bases and J 6 bases, with 2 bases left between them. CDR3 in amino acids: CASSFSGELFF. The DNA read from the CDR3 is TGTGCCAGCAGTTTCTCCGGGGAG.

Ten or more counts support this clone. The read falls 3 residues short of the CDR3 end, and the missing part is taken from the germline J gene. V usage is TRBV5-1 and J usage is TRBJ1-1; D call uncertain. The CDR3 loop spans 14 amino acids. Per germline, CDR1 SGHRS and CDR2 YFSETQ. V was clipped by 3 bases and J by 2 bases, with 11 bases between them. The covered CDR3 bases are TGCGCCAGCAGCTCTTACATGAGAAACACTGAA. Encoded protein: CASSSYMRNTE. The whole CDR3 protein is CASSSYMRNTEAFF. The whole variable domain, filled in from reference TRBV5-1 and TRBJ1-1, reads KAGVTQTPRYLIKTRGQQVTLSCSPISGHRSVSWYQQTPGQGLQFLFEYFSETQRNKGNFPGRFSGRQFSNSRSEMNVSTLELGDSALYLCASSSYMRNTEAFFGQGTRLTVV.

This clone was seen repeatedly, ten times or more. The read finishes 3 residues shy of the CDR3 end, and the germline J gene is used to complete it. The rearrangement joins TRBV6-1 to TRBJ2-7, with 14 bases that match TRBD2. The CDR3 runs to 15 residues. Germline CDR1 and CDR2: MNHNS and SASEGT. The junction had 1 base not matched to a gene; V was cut back by 4 bases and J by 2 bases. The CDR3 protein is CASSGGLAGAYEQYF. CDR3 bases read: TGTGCCAGCAGTGGGGGACTAGCGGGGGCCTACGAG.

There are many counts of this clone. CDR3 bases read: TGTGCCAGCAGCCAACCGGGACAGGGGGATAGAGGC. This codes for CASSQPGQGDRG. From start to end, the CDR3 is CASSQPGQGDRGYTF. The chain couples TRBV7-3 to TRBJ1-2; 11 bases are shared with TRBD1. The CDR3 goes on 3 residues after the read ends, and that part is filled in from the germline J gene. The CDR3 contains 15 residues. The germline CDR1 and CDR2 sequences are SGHTA and FQGTGA.

With respect to this clone: The read halts 3 residues ahead of the CDR3 end, with the missing end drawn from the germline J gene. The chain employs TRBV6-1 and TRBJ2-3; TRBD2 matches 12 bases. CDR1 is MNHNS and CDR2 is SASEGT in the germline V gene. The CDR3 is made up of 16 amino acids. CDR3 bases read: TGTGCCAGCAGTGAAAGGCCACTAGCGGGAGGTGAGACG. Amino acid sequence: CASSERPLAGGET. The full CDR3 reads CASSERPLAGGETQYF.

This clone was seen repeatedly, ten times or more. The sequence runs out 3 residues before the end of the CDR3; the remainder is reconstructed from the germline J gene. This chain joins TRBV20-1 and TRBJ2-6, with D hard to call. Germline V CDR1 and CDR2: DFQATT, SNEGSKA (reference sequence). V lost 2 bases to trimming and J lost 3 bases, with 8 bases between them. This CDR3 contains 14 residues. The CDR3 spells CSARLVDGANVLTF. The CDR3 bases that were read are TGCAGTGCTAGACTAGTGGATGGGGCCAACGTC.

This clone was seen at least ten times. The CDR3 end falls 3 residues outside the read, so it is completed with the germline J gene. J is TRBJ2-1 and V is TRBV2, with TRBD2 matching 11 bases. This CDR3 comprises 13 residues. Trimming removed 7 bases from V and 9 bases from J; junction bases left unmatched: 5. Germline loops: CDR1 SNHLY, CDR2 FYNNEI. The covered CDR3 bases are TGTGCCAGCACCAGGACTAGCGGGCTTGAG. Its translation is CASTRTSGLE. The full CDR3 protein is CASTRTSGLEQFF. The whole variable domain, filled in from reference TRBV2 and TRBJ2-1, reads EPEVTQTPSHQVTQMGQEVILRCVPISNHLYFYWYRQILGQKVEFLVSFYNNEISEKSEIFDDQFSVERPDGSNFTLKIRSTKLEDSAMYFCASTRTSGLEQFFGPGTRLTVL.

This clone appeared many times. The missing CDR3 end, 3 residues past where the read stops, is filled in from the germline J gene. The chain uses TRBV4-2 and TRBJ2-3; 9 positions agree with TRBD2. CDR1 is LGHNA and CDR2 is YNFKEQ in the germline V gene. V trimming: 1 base; J trimming: 2 bases; junction bases outside the gene matches: 10. This CDR3 has 18 amino acids. CDR3 bases read: TGTGCCAGCAGCCAAGGGCCCCTGGCTAGCGGGATCACAGATACG. Translated, it gives CASSQGPLASGITDT. The CDR3 reads in full as CASSQGPLASGITDTQYF.

This clone was detected ten times or more. From the germline J gene comes the end of the CDR3, since the read stops 3 residues before it. This chain links TRBV19 with TRBJ1-1; D is unresolved. This CDR3 spans 13 amino acids. The germline V gene encodes CDR1 LNHDA and CDR2 SQIVND (reference sequence). Trimming pared 5 bases from V and 3 bases from J, leaving 10 bases between. The DNA read from the CDR3 is TGTGCCAGTAGTGGCCAGGTTGACACTGAA. Its translation: CASSGQVDTE. In full, the CDR3 reads CASSGQVDTEAFF. The variable domain in full, completed from reference TRBV19 and TRBJ1-1, reads DGGITQSPKYLFRKEGQNVTLSCEQNLNHDAMYWYRQDPGQGLRLIYYSQIVNDFQKGDIAEGYSVSREKKESFPLTVTSAQKNPTAFYLCASSGQVDTEAFFGQGTRLTVV.

This clone was seen repeatedly, ten times or more. The sequenced part of the CDR3 DNA is TGTGCCTGGAGTGCGGCGGGGGGGGGTTACAATGAG. Translated, it gives CAWSAAGGGYNE. The whole CDR3 sequence reads CAWSAAGGGYNEQFF. V gene TRBV30 combines with J gene TRBJ2-1, with 9 bases that match TRBD2. The sequenced fragment ends 3 residues before the CDR3 boundary, so the rest is inferred from the germline J gene. The CDR3 loop spans 15 amino acids. V lost 1 base and J lost 4; bases outside the gene matches: 5. The V gene's germline CDR1 is GTSNPN and CDR2 SVGIG (reference sequence).

This clone was detected only a few times. The read halts 3 residues ahead of the CDR3 end, with the missing end drawn from the germline J gene. The chain employs TRBV2 and TRBJ2-1; 13 bases fit TRBD2. The CDR3 contains 14 residues. The germline gives CDR1 SNHLY, CDR2 FYNNEI. Trimming at V came to 10 bases and at J to 9 bases, leaving 9 bases not matched to a gene. The part of the CDR3 DNA that was read is TGTGCCACCAGACTAGCGGGAGGACTCGCTGAG. It translates to CATRLAGGLAE. The CDR3 reads in full as CATRLAGGLAEQFF.

The sample holds many counts of this clone. The read falls 3 residues short of the CDR3 end, and the missing part is taken from the germline J gene. V gene TRBV5-1 combines with J gene TRBJ2-3, with 8 bases fitting TRBD2. Trimming cost V 0 bases and J 4 bases; bases outside gene matches: 4. The CDR3 extends over 15 amino acids. CDR1 and CDR2 (germline): SGHRS, YFSETQ. The CDR3 bases that were read are TGCGCCAGCAGCTTGGCGGCGGGAGGTCCAGATACG. Translated, it gives CASSLAAGGPDT. The entire CDR3 reads CASSLAAGGPDTQYF.

The table lists this clone with many counts. The read finishes 3 residues shy of the CDR3 end, and the germline J gene is used to complete it. The genes are TRBV7-9 and TRBJ2-7, with D unclear. The CDR3 covers 12 residues. The germline V gene has CDR1 SEHNR and CDR2 FQNEAQ (reference sequence). V was pared by 4 bases and J by 3 bases, with 7 bases between. The sequenced part of the CDR3 DNA is TGTGCCAGCAGCTCATCCGGCTACGAG. It is translated as CASSSSGYE. The complete CDR3 sequence is CASSSSGYEQYF. Based on the CDR3 plus reference TRBV7-9 and TRBJ2-7, the full variable domain is DTGVSQNPRHKITKRGQNVTFRCDPISEHNRLYWYRQTLGQGPEFLTYFQNEAQLEKSRLLSDRFSAERPKGSFSTLEIQRTEQGDSAMYLCASSSSGYEQYFGPGTRLTVT.

This clone was seen repeatedly, ten times or more. Coverage ceases 3 residues before the CDR3 finishes, and the germline J gene fills in the end. The J gene is TRBJ1-2, the V gene TRBV19, with a weak D call TRBD1 (6 bases). Germline V gene sequence: CDR1 LNHDA, CDR2 SQIVND (reference sequence). The length of the CDR3 is 17 residues. V was pared by 8 bases and J by 5 bases, with 27 bases between. CDR3 loop: CASFSVGDNKGDYGYTF. CDR3 DNA, as far as it was read: TGTGCCAGTTTCAGTGTAGGAGACAACAAGGGGGATTATGGC.

In its sample, this clone was seen many times. The sequenced CDR3 bases are TGTGCCAGTAGTCCCCGGACAGGGCCCTACGAG. Translation gives CASSPRTGPYE. In full, the CDR3 is CASSPRTGPYEQYF. The rearrangement uses TRBV19 and TRBJ2-7, with 8 positions matching TRBD1. Read sequence stops 3 residues before the CDR3 end, and the germline J gene provides the missing end. The CDR3 sequence is 14 residues long. Germline V gene data show CDR1 as LNHDA and CDR2 as SQIVND (reference sequence). J lost 2 bases, V lost 5 bases, and 5 bases had no gene match.

At least ten counts were recorded for this clone. Read data end 3 residues before the CDR3 end; the end is taken from the germline J gene. The chain carries TRBV19 and TRBJ1-2; 8 nucleotides align to TRBD1. Germline values: CDR1 LNHDA, CDR2 SQIVND (reference sequence). With 3 bases clipped from V and 3 bases from J, the junction kept 6 bases outside the gene matches. The CDR3 consists of 15 residues. The CDR3 region is CASSMETGEDYGYTF. The DNA read from the CDR3 is TGTGCCAGTAGTATGGAGACAGGGGAAGACTATGGC.

This clone has a count of ten or more. At one of its ends the junction is not consistent with the germline gene, which may arise from a read error. The part of the CDR3 DNA that was read is TGCCGGGGCAGGGACTTCTACGAG. Translating gives CRGRDFYE. The whole CDR3 protein reads CRGRDFYEQYF. The V call is TRBV12-5, the J call TRBJ2-7, with D possibly matching TRBD2 (6 bases). Read coverage stops 3 residues before the CDR3 terminus; the germline J gene supplies the remainder. Per the germline V gene, CDR1 is LGHNT and CDR2 is FRNRAP. The CDR3 runs 11 residues.

This clone came up a few times. CDR3 residues: CASSPGSQETQYF. The part of the CDR3 DNA that was read is TGTGCCAGCTCACCCGGTAGCCAAGAGACC. V usage is TRBV18 and J usage is TRBJ2-5; no clear D gene. The read terminates 3 residues before the CDR3 end, so the remaining end is supplied by the germline J gene. V gave up 3 bases and J gave up 1 base, with 6 bases separating them. This CDR3 spans 13 amino acids. CDR1 and CDR2 from the germline V gene are KGHSH and LQKENI.

This clone was recorded at least ten times. The DNA ends 3 residues before the CDR3 does, and the rest of the CDR3 is filled in from the germline J gene. The chain uses TRBV7-9 and TRBJ1-1, with TRBD1 as a possible D gene (5 bases). This CDR3 has 15 amino acids. Trimming took off 6 bases at V and 3 bases at J, with 17 bases between the two ends. The V gene's germline CDR1 is SEHNR and CDR2 FQNEAQ (reference sequence). The chain's CDR3 is CASSLRQNGDTEAFF. The CDR3 DNA, read in part, is TGTGCCAGCAGTTTACGACAGAACGGAGACACTGAA.

This clone occurred many times. This chain's CDR3 is CASSIQERSPQHF. The part of the CDR3 DNA that was read is TGTGCCAGTAGTATACAGGAAAGGTCGCCC. This chain links TRBV19 with TRBJ1-5; no firm D call. The read ends 3 residues early relative to the CDR3; the germline J gene fills the gap. Trimming stripped 2 bases from V and 9 bases from J, with 11 bases between. The V gene's germline CDR1 is LNHDA and CDR2 SQIVND (reference sequence). This CDR3 comprises 13 residues.

With respect to this clone: Read data end 3 residues before the CDR3 end; the end is taken from the germline J gene. The chain carries TRBV19 and TRBJ1-2; D remains ambiguous. The germline V gene encodes CDR1 LNHDA and CDR2 SQIVND (reference sequence). The V gene lost 1 base and the J gene lost 4 bases, with 7 bases spanning the gap. The CDR3 covers 13 residues. The CDR3 sequence is CASSIGPGYGYTF. The CDR3 bases that were read are TGTGCCAGTAGTATAGGACCGGGCTATGGC.

This clone was counted at least ten times. The read ends 3 residues shy of where the CDR3 ends; the end is completed using the germline J gene. The genes are TRBV19 and TRBJ2-4, with a tentative D call TRBD1 (5 bases). Germline V lookup: CDR1 LNHDA, CDR2 SQIVND (reference sequence). V lost 3 bases to trimming and J lost 7 bases, with 13 bases between them. The CDR3 sequence is 14 residues long. The covered CDR3 bases are TGTGCCAGTAGTATTAAGGCAGGGTCGAACATT. This sequence encodes CASSIKAGSNI. The full CDR3 protein reads CASSIKAGSNIQYF.

The CDR3 DNA, read in part, is TGTGCCAGTACCCGTTCTGGAGTCAGGGAGGAAAAG. Amino acid sequence: CASTRSGVREEK. The full CDR3 protein is CASTRSGVREEKLFF. The chain links TRBV7-9 to TRBJ2-2; maybe TRBD2 (6 bases). The CDR3 goes on 3 residues after the read ends, and that part is filled in from the germline J gene. The CDR3 has 15 amino acids. CDR1 is SEHNR and CDR2 is FQNEAQ in the germline V gene (reference sequence). Supplemented by reference TRBV7-9 and TRBJ2-2, the full variable domain reads DTGVSQNPRHKITKRGQNVTFRCDPISEHNRLYWYRQTLGQGPEFLTYFQNEAQLEKSRLLSDRFSAERPKGSFSTLEIQRTEQGDSAMYLCASTRSGVREEKLFFGEGSRLTVL.